This T cell receptor (beta chain) comes out of a study of blood T cell repertoires in COVID-19. Across the study: Sources were T cells, B-cell-depleted T cells, or PBMCs; the material itself was cDNA or gDNA.

This clone occurred once. Participants were placed into cohorts based on the clinical history they reported. In the authors' methods: Reference gene primer amplification yielded estimated nucleated cell counts. Clones were sequenced by immunoSEQ multiplex PCR, and TCRdb holds only the in-frame ones, with some missing. V and J calls and clone size are given by that table; D and trimming were obtained from the DNA. This repertoire shows 150,000 to 200,000 clones, roughly nine tenths found once; its top ten account for under 3%. V lost 5 bases to trimming and J lost 8 bases; unmatched junction nucleotides: 12. The length of the CDR3 is 16 residues. CDR1 and CDR2 (germline): SEHNR, FQNEAQ (reference sequence).

The sample was PBMCs or T cells enriched from blood (not recorded which). The receptor was derived from a woman in her thirties or forties with acute COVID-19. The genes are TRBV7-9 and TRBJ2-1, with 10 bases aligning to TRBD1. In DNA form, the CDR3 reads TGTGCCAGCAGCCTATTCAGGACAGGGGGTCTAGATGAGCAGTTCTTC. Amino acid sequence: CASSLFRTGGLDEQFF.